This T cell receptor beta chain is drawn from a study of T-cell memory formation after mild COVID-19. TCRdb analysed the 5' RACE reads with MiXCR anew, one entry per CDR3 protein. The sample yields under 400,000 distinct CDR3 sequences, around 28% seen once. This clonotype was seen a few times. There are 15 residues in the CDR3. The ends were cut back, 4 bases at V and 1 base at J, with 14 bases in the middle. Germline assignment: CDR1 SGHKS and CDR2 YYEKEE (reference sequence). The clonotype originates from an adult woman who had mild COVID-19 (a few samples of this study predate the infection). Cell type and time point are not known. The sample taken for sequencing was PBMCs or a T cell subset sorted from them (not recorded which). This chain joins TRBV5-5 and TRBJ1-2, with D possibly matching TRBD1 (6 bases). CDR3 DNA sequence: TGTGCCAGCAGCCGACAGGAGACTCTTAACTATGGCTACACCTTC. It specifies CASSRQETLNYGYTF.